The next 32 T cell receptor beta chains were all read from a single sample in a study of persistence of HIV-infected CD4 T cells. Sequencing used immunoSEQ version 4 in survey mode. TCRdb keeps only in-frame clones here, not all; method: immunoSEQ multiplex PCR. The sample carries 35,000 to 50,000 clones, 90% to 95% recorded once. These receptors lack a known antigen. Nonspecific anti-CD3/anti-CD28 bead stimulation represents the broad CD4+ T cell repertoire. Responding CD4+ T cells were sorted by upregulation of both CD40 ligand and CD69. Sequencing was performed on CD4+ T cells sorted from PBMCs after roughly 18-hour stimulation, taken from a patient who received antiretroviral therapy. The receptors come from an adult man with HIV who was CMV-seropositive.

The genes are TRBV28 and TRBJ2-3; D may be TRBD1 (6 bases). The V and J ends lost 6 bases and 1 base respectively, with 20 bases between them. This CDR3 has 17 amino acids. The V gene's germline CDR1 is MDHEN and CDR2 SYDVKM. The CDR3, as DNA: TGTGCCAGCAGGACGAACAGGGCCCAACGAGGCACAGATACGCAGTATTTT. Amino acids: CASRTNRAQRGTDTQYF.

The chain carries TRBV28 and TRBJ2-3; D may be TRBD1 or TRBD2 (6 bases each). V dropped 6 bases and J dropped 3 bases, with 16 bases sitting between them. The CDR3 has 15 amino acids. Germline CDR1 is MDHEN and CDR2 is SYDVKM. The CDR3 region is CASSTGQRETDTQYF. The CDR3, as DNA: TGTGCCAGCAGCACGGGACAACGGGAGACAGATACGCAGTATTTT. Using reference TRBV28 and TRBJ2-3 for the parts outside the CDR3, the full variable domain is DVKVTQSSRYLVKRTGEKVFLECVQDMDHENMFWYRQDPGLGLRLIYFSYDVKMKEKGDIPEGYSVSREKKERFSLILESASTNQTSMYLCASSTGQRETDTQYFGPGTRLTVL.

The J gene is TRBJ2-3, the V gene TRBV30; 8 nucleotides match TRBD2. There are 15 residues in the CDR3. The V and J ends lost 4 bases and 8 bases, in that order; junction bases with no gene match: 14. In germline, CDR1 is GTSNPN, CDR2 SVGIG (reference sequence). CDR3: CAWTGHGGGGITQYF. The CDR3 DNA reads TGTGCCTGGACCGGCCACGGGGGCGGGGGGATTACGCAGTATTTT.

CDR3 nucleotide sequence: TGCGCCAGCAGCTGGGGACAGGGCTCAGATACGCAGTATTTT. This gives the protein CASSWGQGSDTQYF. This chain uses TRBV5-1 with TRBJ2-3; TRBD1 matches 9 bases. Germline V gives CDR1 SGHRS, CDR2 YFSETQ. Trimming cost V 3 bases and J 4 bases; bases outside gene matches: 3. The CDR3 sequence is 14 residues long.

The V gene is TRBV6-2 or TRBV6-3, the J gene TRBJ2-2; the match to TRBD1 covers 9 bases. The CDR3 covers 15 residues. V was pared by 5 bases and J by 7 bases, with 8 bases of the junction left unmatched. Looked up from germline, CDR1 is MNHEY and CDR2 is SVGEGT. The CDR3 DNA reads as TGTGCCAGCAGTAGGTGGACAGGGGATGTCGGGGAGCTGTTTTTT. It yields the protein CASSRWTGDVGELFF.

The chain links TRBV2 to TRBJ2-1, with a tentative D call TRBD2 (5 bases). Trimming took 4 bases from V and 9 from J, leaving 10 bases between them. This CDR3 spans 12 amino acids. Germline-derived CDR1 and CDR2 are SNHLY and FYNNEI. In nucleotides, the CDR3 is TGTGCCAGCAGTGCTGGACTTGTTGAGCAGTTCTTC. Protein: CASSAGLVEQFF.

The rearrangement uses TRBV12-3 or TRBV12-4 and TRBJ2-2, with no clear D. This CDR3 region has 13 residues. Trimming took off 3 bases at V and 11 bases at J, with 13 bases between the two ends. CDR3 protein: CASSLSAKAELFF. The CDR3 DNA sequence: TGTGCCAGCAGTTTGTCGGCCAAGGCCGAGCTGTTTTTT.

The rearrangement uses TRBV9 and TRBJ2-6; TRBD1 aligns across 7 bases. With 4 bases clipped from V and 4 bases from J, the junction kept 17 bases outside the gene matches. Germline V gene data show CDR1 as SGDLS and CDR2 as YYNGEE. The CDR3 extends over 19 amino acids. The CDR3 loop reads CASSPRGQAASSGANVLTF. The CDR3 nucleotides read TGTGCCAGCAGCCCCCGAGGACAGGCGGCCTCTTCAGGGGCCAACGTCCTGACTTTC.

This sequence joins TRBV5-1 and TRBJ2-7; 7 bases are shared with TRBD1. Per the germline V gene, CDR1 is SGHRS and CDR2 is YFSETQ. Trimming at V came to 4 bases and at J to 2 bases, leaving 9 bases not matched to a gene. There are 15 residues in the CDR3. In DNA, the CDR3 is TGCGCCAGCAGCCAAAGGTCAGGGACAGCCTACGAGCAGTACTTC. Residues: CASSQRSGTAYEQYF.

The J gene is TRBJ2-2, the V gene TRBV6-4, with D possibly matching TRBD2 (6 bases). This CDR3 is 17 amino acids long. The V end was cut by 0 bases, the J end by 5 bases, with 16 bases between. Germline CDR1 MRHNA, CDR2 SNTAGT. Here the CDR3 DNA reads TGTGCCAGCAGTGACTCGGGGCGGGGTTCCCATACCGGGGAGCTGTTTTTT. Its translation: CASSDSGRGSHTGELFF.

The J gene is TRBJ2-2, the V gene TRBV9, with TRBD1 matching 11 bases. Trimming at V came to 4 bases and at J to 6 bases, leaving 5 bases not matched to a gene. Germline CDR1 SGDLS, CDR2 YYNGEE. The CDR3 runs 15 residues. Here the CDR3 reads CASSPGDRGAGELFF. DNA of the CDR3: TGTGCCAGCAGCCCGGGGGACAGGGGGGCCGGGGAGCTGTTTTTT.

V is TRBV19 and J is TRBJ2-7; 8 positions match TRBD1. The CDR3 loop spans 15 amino acids. The germline CDR1 and CDR2 sequences are LNHDA and SQIVND (reference sequence). V lost 4 bases, J lost 3 bases, and 8 bases stayed unmatched. CDR3 DNA: TGTGCCAGTAGTACCCTCCCCGGACAGGGCTACGAGCAGTACTTC. Translating it yields CASSTLPGQGYEQYF.

The gene calls are TRBV5-1 and TRBJ1-1; a possible D gene is TRBD1 (6 bases). V was trimmed by 4 bases and J by 0 bases, leaving 16 bases between them. The CDR3 loop spans 16 amino acids. From germline, CDR1 is SGHRS and CDR2 YFSETQ. As DNA, the CDR3 is TGCGCCAGCAGCCCACAGGGAAAGCTAATGAACACTGAAGCTTTCTTT. This codes for CASSPQGKLMNTEAFF.

This chain uses TRBV28 with TRBJ2-1, with D possibly matching TRBD1 (5 bases). CDR1 and CDR2 (germline): MDHEN, SYDVKM. The V end lost 7 bases, the J end lost 8 bases, and 18 bases lay between the germline ends. The CDR3 covers 14 residues. The CDR3 nucleotides read TGTGCCAGCAATAAGGCAGGGCCCGCGGATGAGCAGTTCTTC. Translating gives CASNKAGPADEQFF.

The rearrangement joins TRBV24-1 to TRBJ2-3; 7 bases align to TRBD1. V lost 10 bases, J lost 8 bases, and 11 bases stayed unmatched. Germline V gives CDR1 KGHDR, CDR2 SFDVKD. This CDR3 region has 13 residues. The CDR3, as DNA: TGTGCCACGACCGGACAGGTAGGGGGTACGCAGTATTTT. Translation: CATTGQVGGTQYF.

This sequence joins TRBV5-1 and TRBJ2-1; 8 bases are a match to TRBD1. Losses at the gene ends were 0 bases for V and 3 bases for J; bases not matched to a gene: 2. CDR3 length: 15 amino acids. Germline V gene data show CDR1 as SGHRS and CDR2 as YFSETQ. The CDR3 is CASSLEQGDYNEQFF. Written as DNA, the CDR3 is TGCGCCAGCAGCTTGGAACAGGGGGACTACAATGAGCAGTTCTTC.

J is TRBJ2-3 and V is TRBV6-1; no clear D gene. V was trimmed by 3 bases and J by 3 bases, leaving 13 bases between them. CDR3 size: 15 residues. Germline values: CDR1 MNHNS, CDR2 SASEGT. CDR3 sequence: CASSERSTQTDTQYF. As DNA, the CDR3 is TGTGCCAGCAGTGAGAGGTCAACCCAAACAGATACGCAGTATTTT.

The rearrangement links TRBV19 to TRBJ2-7; 9 nucleotides agree with TRBD1. The CDR3 extends over 13 amino acids. CDR1 LNHDA and CDR2 SQIVND come from the germline V gene (reference sequence). V lost 11 bases to trimming and J lost 5 bases; unmatched junction nucleotides: 10. This chain's CDR3 is CAAGGTGTDEQYF. The CDR3 DNA sequence: TGTGCCGCCGGGGGGACAGGGACCGACGAGCAGTACTTC.

V gene TRBV12-5 combines with J gene TRBJ1-2; D not resolved. CDR1 and CDR2 (germline): LGHNT, FRNRAP. The CDR3 is 14 amino acids. The V gene lost 0 bases and the J gene lost 2 bases, with 7 bases spanning the gap. CDR3 DNA: TGTGCTAGTGGTTTGGTACCCGAGAACTATGGCTACACCTTC. Translation: CASGLVPENYGYTF. Full variable domain (rest looked up from reference TRBV12-5 and TRBJ1-2): DARVTQTPRHKVTEMGQEVTMRCQPILGHNTVFWYRQTMMQGLELLAYFRNRAPLDDSGMPKDRFSAEMPDATLATLKIQPSEPRDSAVYFCASGLVPENYGYTFGSGTRLTVV.

This chain connects TRBV9 to TRBJ2-7, with D perhaps assigned TRBD1 or TRBD2 (6 bases each). Germline V gene data show CDR1 as SGDLS and CDR2 as YYNGEE. This CDR3 contains 16 residues. Trimming removed 0 bases at V and 2 bases at J, with 15 bases between. The CDR3 is CASSVDLGGPTYEQYF. CDR3 sequence (DNA): TGTGCCAGCAGCGTAGATCTTGGGGGGCCGACCTACGAGCAGTACTTC.

The chain couples TRBV6-1 to TRBJ1-2; D remains ambiguous. The CDR3 has 12 amino acids. From germline, CDR1 is MNHNS and CDR2 SASEGT. V shed 3 bases and J shed 2 bases, with 4 bases lying between them. CDR3 sequence: CASSEGNYGYTF. CDR3 nucleotides: TGTGCCAGCAGTGAGGGAAACTATGGCTACACCTTC.

The V call is TRBV5-5, the J call TRBJ1-2; TRBD1 is a possible D gene (5 bases). Germline CDR1 reads SGHKS; CDR2 reads YYEKEE (reference sequence). This CDR3 region has 15 residues. The V end lost 2 bases, the J end lost 0 bases, and 11 bases lay between the germline ends. The CDR3 protein is CASSFQGGTNYGYTF. The CDR3 nucleotides are TGTGCCAGCAGCTTCCAGGGAGGAACTAACTATGGCTACACCTTC.

This rearrangement joins TRBV21-1 to TRBJ1-1; the table names TRBD1, a call not compared with the DNA. TRBV21-1 is deemed a pseudogene. The CDR3 extends over 16 amino acids. CDR3 loop: CASSKCRRGCDTEAFF. CDR3 coding DNA: TGTGCCAGCAGCAAATGTCGTAGGGGTTGTGACACTGAAGCTTTCTTT.

This clone has a handful of counts. The chain combines TRBV28 with TRBJ2-1; D might be TRBD1 (6 bases). The CDR3 spans 15 residues. The V gene lost 4 bases and the J gene lost 2 bases, with 12 bases spanning the gap. CDR1 is MDHEN, CDR2 SYDVKM, per germline. The CDR3 loop is CASSSSGVAYNEQFF. The CDR3 nucleotides read TGTGCCAGCAGTTCATCAGGGGTTGCCTACAATGAGCAGTTCTTC.

The rearrangement uses TRBV28 and TRBJ2-5, with TRBD2 as a possible D gene (6 bases). Per the germline V gene, CDR1 is MDHEN and CDR2 is SYDVKM. Trimming removed 2 bases from V and 2 bases from J, with 12 bases in between. The CDR3 loop spans 15 amino acids. CDR3: CASSLAGLRQETQYF. The CDR3 DNA is TGTGCCAGCAGTTTAGCGGGGTTGAGACAAGAGACCCAGTACTTC.

As concerns this clone: The germline gene is not matched at one end of the junction; a read error may be the cause. The chain has TRBV30 and TRBJ1-2; D call uncertain. The CDR3 totals 14 residues. In germline, CDR1 is GTSNPN, CDR2 SVGIG (reference sequence). CDR3: CAWGVGGHDYGYTF. In nucleotides, the CDR3 is TGTGCCTGGGGTGTTGGAGGTCACGACTATGGCTACACCTTC.

This chain links TRBV2 with TRBJ2-3; TRBD2 aligns across 9 bases. Germline trimming cut 8 bases from V and 2 bases from J; bases unmatched to any gene: 17. There are 18 residues in the CDR3. Germline V lookup: CDR1 SNHLY, CDR2 FYNNEI. In nucleotides, the CDR3 is TGTGCCAGCGCGGGGGGCCTCCTAGCGGGGTTTTCCACAGATACGCAGTATTTT. Translating gives CASAGGLLAGFSTDTQYF.

This sequence joins TRBV5-1 and TRBJ1-1; 7 bases fit TRBD1. V lost 3 bases, J lost 0 bases, and 8 bases stayed unmatched. The CDR3 contains 16 residues. Germline V gives CDR1 SGHRS, CDR2 YFSETQ. The CDR3 region is CASSSDRKLVNTEAFF. In nucleotides, the CDR3 is TGCGCCAGCAGCTCGGACAGGAAACTGGTGAACACTGAAGCTTTCTTT.

This clone is a singleton in its sample. V usage is TRBV6-5 and J usage is TRBJ2-7; a possible D gene is TRBD1 (6 bases). Germline loops: CDR1 MNHEY, CDR2 SVGAGI. The V end lost 6 bases, the J end lost 6 bases, and 18 bases lay between the germline ends. The CDR3 runs 14 residues. CDR3 residues: CASRDSPRGSEQYF. For the CDR3, the DNA is TGTGCCAGCAGGGACAGCCCTCGGGGATCCGAGCAGTACTTC.

The chain joins TRBV3-1 (or the pseudogene TRBV3-2) to TRBJ1-4, with TRBD1 matching over 7 bases. This CDR3 comprises 16 residues. J gave up 4 bases and V 0 bases, and 5 bases lay outside the gene matches. From germline, CDR1 is LGHDT and CDR2 YNNKEL (reference sequence). Here the CDR3 DNA reads TGTGCCAGCAGCCAAGATCAGGGGGGAGATAATGAAAAACTGTTTTTT. As protein: CASSQDQGGDNEKLFF.

V is TRBV7-2 and J is TRBJ2-3; unclear D gene. The V end was cut by 2 bases, the J end by 2 bases, with 11 bases between. There are 15 residues in the CDR3. Germline-derived CDR1 and CDR2 are SGHTA and FQGNSA. The chain's CDR3 is CASSLLVQYTDTQYF. The CDR3 DNA follows: TGTGCCAGCAGCTTACTAGTTCAATACACAGATACGCAGTATTTT.

This rearrangement joins TRBV6-5 to TRBJ1-1; TRBD1 matches at 8 bases. Germline CDR1 reads MNHEY; CDR2 reads SVGAGI. V gave up 7 bases and J gave up 4 bases; unmatched junction bases: 11. This CDR3 is 15 amino acids long. Here the CDR3 DNA reads TGTGCCAGCACCCCGGGACAGGCTATGATCACTGAAGCTTTCTTT. Amino acid sequence: CASTPGQAMITEAFF.